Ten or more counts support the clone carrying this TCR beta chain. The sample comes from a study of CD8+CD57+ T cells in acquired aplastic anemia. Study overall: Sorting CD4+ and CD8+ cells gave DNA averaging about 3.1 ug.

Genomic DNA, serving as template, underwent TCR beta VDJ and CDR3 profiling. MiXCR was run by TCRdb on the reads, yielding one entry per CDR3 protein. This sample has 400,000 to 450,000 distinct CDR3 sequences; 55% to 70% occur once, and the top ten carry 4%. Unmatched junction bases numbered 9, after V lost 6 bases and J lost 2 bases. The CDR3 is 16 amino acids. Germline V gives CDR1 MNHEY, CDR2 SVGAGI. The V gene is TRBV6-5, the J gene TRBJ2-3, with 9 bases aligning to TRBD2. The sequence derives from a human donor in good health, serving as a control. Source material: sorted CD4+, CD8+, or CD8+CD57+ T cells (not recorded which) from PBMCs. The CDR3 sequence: CASSVELAGYTDTQYF. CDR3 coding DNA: TGTGCCAGCAGCGTGGAACTAGCGGGTTACACAGATACGCAGTATTTT.